These T cell receptor beta chains were read from a single sample in a study of blood T cell repertoires in COVID-19. Libraries were prepared by immunoSEQ multiplex PCR; TCRdb keeps only in-frame clonotypes and omits some of them. The data show roughly 86,000 clones, around 92% seen once. Sequencing input: peripheral blood. These receptors were obtained from a woman aged 45 to 65 in a cohort sampled during active COVID-19. Both conserved end residues are part of each CDR3. A D gene is named only where the DNA matches it firmly. Rows give clone size only sometimes, using once, few, many, or a class for an expanded clone.

>TRBV7-9|-|-|TRBJ2-6
TGTGCCAGCAGCTTCAGCCGGAGGGGACCCCAGTCTGGGGCCAACGTCCTGACTTTC
CASSFSRRGPQSGANVLTF
>TRBV2|-|TRBD1|TRBJ2-3
TGTGCCAGCAGCCACAGGCAGGGGGCCCTCCCAGATACGCAGTATTTT
CASSHRQGALPDTQYF
>TRBV7-9|-|-|TRBJ2-4
TGTGCCAGCAGCAACGCCGAGAGGGCGGGGGCCAAAAACATTCAGTACTTC
CASSNAERAGAKNIQYF
>TRBV28|-|TRBD1|TRBJ2-2
TGTGCCAGCAGTTTAATACAGGGGGCCGGTACCGGGGAGCTGTTTTTT
CASSLIQGAGTGELFF
>TRBV24-1|-|TRBD2|TRBJ2-3
TGTGCCACCAGTGATGGGGGGGTTAGCACAGATACGCAGTATTTT
CATSDGGVSTDTQYF
>TRBV3-1/TRBV3-2|once|TRBD2|TRBJ2-3
TGTGCCAGCAGCCCAAGAGGAACGGGGGGTATCACAGATACGCAGTATTTT
CASSPRGTGGITDTQYF
>TRBV27|-|-|TRBJ1-2
TGTGCCAGCAGTCAAACAGTAAACTATGGCTACACCTTC
CASSQTVNYGYTF
>TRBV6-5|-|TRBD1|TRBJ1-4
TGTGCCAGCAGTACCCAGGGACAGGGTAATGAAAAACTGTTTTTT
CASSTQGQGNEKLFF
>TRBV7-9|few|-|TRBJ2-7
TGTGCCAGCACCTCAGGGGAGTCCTACGAGCAGTACTTC
CASTSGESYEQYF
>TRBV19|-|TRBD1|TRBJ2-1
TGTGCCAGTAGTTCAGACAGGGTCAATCGTCCGGAGCAGTTCTTC
CASSSDRVNRPEQFF
>TRBV19|medium-sized|TRBD1|TRBJ1-5
TGTGCCAGTAGTATAGTGCAGGGGGCGGGCAATCAGCCCCAGCATTTT
CASSIVQGAGNQPQHF
>TRBV9|-|-|TRBJ2-3
TGTGCCAGCAGCGTTGGACTTGGAGATACGCAGTATTTT
CASSVGLGDTQYF
>TRBV3-1/TRBV3-2|-|TRBD1|TRBJ2-1
TGTGCCAGCAGCCAGGACAGACAGGGGCGTCTCCAGTTCTTC
CASSQDRQGRLQFF
>TRBV5-6|-|-|TRBJ1-1
TGTGCCAGCAGCCAATCCGGGACAAACACTGAAGCTTTCTTT
CASSQSGTNTEAFF
>TRBV27|-|-|TRBJ2-3
TGTGCCAGCAGTTCCGGGGGAGGCTTCACAGATACGCAGTATTTT
CASSSGGGFTDTQYF
>TRBV7-9|-|TRBD1|TRBJ1-4
TGTGCCAGCAGCTTAATGTCCGCCGGGACAGGGAATGAAAAACTGTTTTTT
CASSLMSAGTGNEKLFF
>TRBV5-1|-|-|TRBJ1-1
TGCGCCAGCAGCGGCCAATGGACAGATATCCGTGAAGCTTTCTTT
CASSGQWTDIREAFF
>TRBV7-8|-|-|TRBJ1-5
TGTGCCAGCAGCTTAGCTGTTTTTGCCCCGGGGCAGCCCCAGCATTTT
CASSLAVFAPGQPQHF